What follows is one TCR beta chain and its context. This clone was seen ten or more times. Its antigen is unknown. No much larger clone exists at a distance of one base, and base qualities are not known. The entry originates in a study of metastatic and nonmetastatic thyroid tumors (dated by TCRdb to 2018 to 2020). Regarding the study in general: Repertoires from peripheral blood and from tumor or nodule tissue samples of malignant and benign thyroid patients were compared.

No treatment had been received by any patient before thyroid surgery. Using T-cell receptor beta sequencing, the study looked back at clinical samples from patients collected from the early 2010s to the late 2010s. Study-wide findings and limitations: In both blood and tumor samples, TCR beta diversity was reported to be significantly higher in malignant tumors than in benign nodules.

Library preparation used PCR. These reads were obtained on an Illumina HiSeq 4000. The TCR beta-chain CDR3 region of each patient was profiled by high-throughput sequencing. Concerning the study's data processing: CDR3 differences across clinicopathological groups were used to build a classifier for discriminating distant-metastatic papillary thyroid cancer patients. Repertoire diversity was assessed with the Shannon index, and tumor-blood repertoire similarity with the Morisita-Horn index. TCRdb reworked the public reads: Q25 trimming with fastp, MiXCR clone assembly, productive beta chains retained. Here the V and J calls rest on TCRdb's processing, not on the authors' analysis. The sample yields about 22,000 clones; about 23% were counted once. Over 70% of the sample lies in the top ten. V drops 5 bases and J drops 5 bases, leaving 15 bases in between. Inclusive of the bounding cysteine and phenylalanine, the CDR3 is 15 residues long. Left in the record is the CDR3 DNA by itself, 45 bases read in frame from the first base. CDR1 and CDR2 are read off the germline V gene as SNHLY and FYNNEI.

The sequence came from a male donor with papillary thyroid cancer or a benign thyroid nodule (not recorded which). Some clones in this sample may be carry-over from other donors' samples. The chain couples TRBV2 to TRBJ2-2; the D region may be TRBD1 or TRBD2, each matching 6 bases equally. Sequencing was performed on blood. The CDR3 corresponds to CASSLYQGRTGELFF. The bases read TGTGCCAGCAGTCTGTATCAGGGGAGGACCGGGGAGCTGTTTTTT. The reference TRBV2 and TRBJ2-2 proteins fill in what lies around the CDR3, so the full variable domain reads EPEVTQTPSHQVTQMGQEVILRCVPISNHLYFYWYRQILGQKVEFLVSFYNNEISEKSEIFDDQFSVERPDGSNFTLKIRSTKLEDSAMYFCASSLYQGRTGELFFGEGSRLTVL.